Sequencing of this T cell receptor beta chain was carried out in a study of T cells in localized non-small cell lung cancer. Generated by immunoSEQ multiplex PCR, the TCRdb table keeps only in-frame clones and is missing some. There are about 4,800 clones in the sample; approximately 26% occur only once, and over 4% lies in the top ten. Trimming left V 6 bases short and J 3 bases short, with 17 bases between. Germline CDR1 and CDR2: SGHNT and YENEEA. The CDR3 is 15 residues long. Points from the study as a whole: A higher density of T cells in blood coincided with extended overall survival. There were a median around 57 of the top 100 tumor clones appearing in adjacent lung. Adjacent uninvolved lung tissue had the highest T cell clonality, exceeding tumor. Sequencing, confined to only one tumor region, leaves heterogeneity possible.

This clone is medium-sized in the sample. Its antigen is unknown. V usage is TRBV11-3 and J usage is TRBJ1-1; D might be TRBD1 (6 bases). The sequence came from a man aged 40-75 years with stage II lung adenocarcinoma. Sequences were derived from lung tumor tissue, sampled before any cancer treatment. The CDR3 region has the DNA TGTGCCAGCAGACCCGAAACAGGGTGGGACACTGAAGCTTTCTTT. Translation: CASRPETGWDTEAFF.